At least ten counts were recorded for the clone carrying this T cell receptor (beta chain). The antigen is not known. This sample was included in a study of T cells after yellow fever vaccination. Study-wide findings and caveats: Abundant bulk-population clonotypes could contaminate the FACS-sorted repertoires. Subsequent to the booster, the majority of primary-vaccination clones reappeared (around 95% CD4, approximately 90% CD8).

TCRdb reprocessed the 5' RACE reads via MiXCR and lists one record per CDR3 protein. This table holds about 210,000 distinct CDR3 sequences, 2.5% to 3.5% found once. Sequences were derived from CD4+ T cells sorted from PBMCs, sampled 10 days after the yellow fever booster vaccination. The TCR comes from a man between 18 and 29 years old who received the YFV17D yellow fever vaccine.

CDR3 coding DNA: TGTGCCAGCAGTTTAAGACTGCCAGAAGCTTTCTTT. As protein: CASSLRLPEAFF. The rearrangement links TRBV12-3 or TRBV12-4 to TRBJ1-1; D remains ambiguous. This CDR3 has 12 amino acids. The germline V and J ends were trimmed by 2 bases and 8 bases, with 9 bases remaining between them.